A single sample is the source of the 24 T cell receptor beta chains below, sequenced in a study of blood T cell repertoires in COVID-19 (dated by TCRdb to between 2020 and 2021). The library was generated by the immunoSEQ multiplex PCR assay. TCRdb obtained this table from immuneACCESS and retained in-frame rearrangements with V and J assigned. These tables miss some clones; where compared with another copy, unresolved V genes account for less than half of the shortfall, and the remainder is unexplained. The sample yields about 380,000 clones; roughly 91% were counted once. The top ten clones comprise 0.9% to 1.5% of the sample. The specimen was PBMCs or T cells enriched from blood (not recorded which). These receptor sequences come from a woman aged 18-30 years who had recovered from COVID-19.

This chain connects TRBV5-1 to TRBJ1-6, with a possible D match to TRBD1 (6 bases). The germline V and J ends were trimmed by 5 bases and 7 bases, with 13 bases remaining between them. This CDR3 contains 14 residues. In germline, CDR1 is SGHRS, CDR2 YFSETQ. The CDR3 nucleotides are TGCGCCAGCAGTGGGGGCGCATTCAATTCACCCCTCCACTTT. Protein sequence: CASSGGAFNSPLHF.

V usage is TRBV5-1 and J usage is TRBJ2-1; tentative D call: TRBD2 (5 bases). The CDR3 covers 16 residues. With 2 bases removed from V and 0 bases from J, the gap between germline ends came to 12 bases. The V gene's germline CDR1 is SGHRS and CDR2 YFSETQ. CDR3 residues: CASSLWAGSSYNEQFF. DNA of the CDR3: TGCGCCAGCAGCTTATGGGCGGGTAGCTCCTACAATGAGCAGTTCTTC.

About this clone: Other DNA sequences from this sample encode an identical CDR3 as well. The chain recombines TRBV7-2 with TRBJ2-3; 9 bases fit TRBD1. The germline CDR1 and CDR2 sequences are SGHTA and FQGNSA. The CDR3 extends over 15 amino acids. V shed 5 bases and J 2 bases; nucleotides not matched to a gene: 5. CDR3 residues: CASSSRDRVTDTQYF. CDR3 nucleotide sequence: TGTGCCAGCAGCAGCCGGGACAGGGTCACAGATACGCAGTATTTT.

This chain links TRBV10-3 with TRBJ1-4; D remains unclear. There are 15 residues in the CDR3. Germline assignment: CDR1 ENHRY and CDR2 SYGVKD. V shed 3 bases and J shed 1 base, with 9 bases lying between them. CDR3 protein: CAISEQSGTNEKLFF. The CDR3 DNA reads as TGTGCCATCAGTGAACAGAGTGGAACTAATGAAAAACTGTTTTTT.

This clone was detected only once. This chain links TRBV5-4 with TRBJ1-1, with unresolved D. This CDR3 spans 12 amino acids. Trimming stripped 3 bases from V and 7 bases from J, with 10 bases between. Germline CDR1 and CDR2: SGHNT and YYREEE (reference sequence). This CDR3 reads CASSSGAVEAFF. The CDR3 bases are TGTGCCAGCAGCTCGGGAGCGGTTGAAGCTTTCTTT. The full variable domain, its missing parts supplied by reference TRBV5-4 and TRBJ1-1, is ETGVTQSPTHLIKTRGQQVTLRCSSQSGHNTVSWYQQALGQGPQFIFQYYREEENGRGNFPPRFSGLQFPNYSSELNVNALELDDSALYLCASSSGAVEAFFGQGTRLTVV.

This clone was detected only once. The chain has TRBV5-1 and TRBJ2-7; TRBD2 agrees at 12 bases. J was trimmed by 2 bases and V by 0 bases; bases with no gene match: 6. CDR3 size: 17 residues. The germline gives CDR1 SGHRS, CDR2 YFSETQ. This CDR3 reads CASSLERTSGVPYEQYF. The DNA of the CDR3 is TGCGCCAGCAGCTTGGAGAGGACTAGCGGGGTACCCTACGAGCAGTACTTC.

The chain employs TRBV6-2 or TRBV6-3 and TRBJ2-6; 7 positions match TRBD1. Per the germline V gene, CDR1 is MNHEY and CDR2 is SVGEGT. The length of the CDR3 is 15 residues. J gave up 4 bases and V 6 bases, and 6 bases lay outside the gene matches. The CDR3 bases are TGTGCCAGCAGCCCGACAGGGTACGGGGCCAACGTCCTGACTTTC. It yields the protein CASSPTGYGANVLTF.

This clone came up a few times. V usage is TRBV3-1 (or the pseudogene TRBV3-2) and J usage is TRBJ1-2; D is uncertain. Per germline, CDR1 LGHDT and CDR2 YNNKEL (reference sequence). Between the trimmed V and J ends, which lost 1 base and 8 bases, there was a span of 11 bases. This CDR3 spans 13 amino acids. The CDR3 sequence: CASSQGGPLGYTF. CDR3 coding DNA: TGTGCCAGCAGCCAAGGTGGCCCGCTGGGCTACACCTTC.

The chain carries TRBV5-1 and TRBJ2-5, with 11 bases identical to TRBD1. The length of the CDR3 is 15 residues. Trimming took 4 bases from V and 5 from J; bases not matched to a gene: 7. CDR1 is SGHRS, CDR2 YFSETQ, per germline. CDR3 coding DNA: TGCGCCAGCAGCCCGGACAGGGGGCTCCGCGAGACCCAGTACTTC. It is translated as CASSPDRGLRETQYF. The variable domain in full, with the rest retrieved from reference TRBV5-1 and TRBJ2-5, is KAGVTQTPRYLIKTRGQQVTLSCSPISGHRSVSWYQQTPGQGLQFLFEYFSETQRNKGNFPGRFSGRQFSNSRSEMNVSTLELGDSALYLCASSPDRGLRETQYFGPGTRLLVL.

The chain couples TRBV11-1 to TRBJ1-2; D not resolved. Germline V gene lookup returns CDR1 SGHAT and CDR2 FQDESV (reference sequence). The V end was cut by 2 bases, the J end by 4 bases, with 8 bases between. This CDR3 is built from 13 residues. Written as DNA, the CDR3 is TGTGCCAGCAGCTTAAACAGATTCTATGGCTACACCTTC. Translation: CASSLNRFYGYTF.

CDR3 protein: CASSLSLGRGNTEAFF. CDR3 coding DNA: TGTGCCAGCAGTTTATCGTTGGGCAGGGGGAACACTGAAGCTTTCTTT. J is TRBJ1-1 and V is TRBV27, with D possibly TRBD1 on 6 matching bases. The V end was cut by 0 bases, the J end by 1 base, with 12 bases between. CDR1 is MNHEY, CDR2 SMNVEV, per germline (reference sequence). The length of the CDR3 is 16 residues.

This chain uses TRBV7-2 with TRBJ2-7; TRBD2 matches at 8 bases. Germline CDR1 and CDR2: SGHTA and FQGNSA. The CDR3 contains 14 residues. The J segment lost 6 bases and the V segment lost 2 bases, leaving 6 bases of the junction unmatched. CDR3 coding DNA: TGTGCCAGCAGCTTACCCTCGCGGGGGGCCGAGCAGTACTTC. Its protein is CASSLPSRGAEQYF.

The V gene is TRBV6-5, the J gene TRBJ1-2; perhaps TRBD1 as D (6 bases). Trimming took off 6 bases at V and 4 bases at J, with 12 bases between the two ends. This CDR3 is built from 13 residues. From germline, CDR1 is MNHEY and CDR2 SVGAGI. The CDR3, as DNA: TGTGCCAGCAGCATGCAGGGGAGCTATGGCTACACCTTC. Translating it yields CASSMQGSYGYTF.

This rearrangement joins TRBV9 to TRBJ1-1; 7 bases map to TRBD1. J lost 8 bases, V lost 5 bases, and 6 bases had no gene match. Germline CDR1 is SGDLS and CDR2 is YYNGEE. The CDR3 is made up of 12 amino acids. In DNA, the CDR3 is TGTGCCAGCAGAGACAGGGTGGGCGAAGCTTTCTTT. Its translation is CASRDRVGEAFF.

This clone was detected only once. This chain uses TRBV19 with TRBJ2-1; 10 bases line up with TRBD2. There are 15 residues in the CDR3. Germline V gives CDR1 LNHDA, CDR2 SQIVND (reference sequence). The trim removed 4 bases at V and 4 bases at J, leaving 4 bases unmatched. The CDR3 DNA follows: TGTGCCAGTAGTACGGGACTAGCGCTATACAATGAGCAGTTCTTC. Protein sequence: CASSTGLALYNEQFF.

This clone was seen more than once but under ten times. The chain carries TRBV25-1 and TRBJ1-4; TRBD1 matches 8 bases. The CDR3 contains 16 residues. Per the germline V gene, CDR1 is MGHDK and CDR2 is SYGVNS. Trimming at V came to 3 bases and at J to 7 bases, leaving 10 bases not matched to a gene. CDR3 nucleotides: TGTGCCAGCAGTGATGCAGAACGGACAGGGAGTGAAAAACTGTTTTTT. Its translation is CASSDAERTGSEKLFF.

CDR3 loop: CAWSVQISTSGYTF. The CDR3 bases are TGTGCCTGGAGTGTACAAATATCCACTAGCGGCTACACCTTC. The V gene is TRBV30, the J gene TRBJ1-2, with no clear D. Per germline, CDR1 GTSNPN and CDR2 SVGIG (reference sequence). The CDR3 totals 14 residues. V was pared by 0 bases and J by 8 bases, with 16 bases between.

This clone has just one count. The rearrangement links TRBV5-4 to TRBJ1-2; no clear D. The CDR3 is 13 residues long. CDR1 and CDR2 from the germline V gene are SGHNT and YYREEE (reference sequence). The V and J ends lost 2 bases and 12 bases respectively, with 17 bases between them. CDR3: CASSFSRSPEDTF. CDR3 sequence (DNA): TGTGCCAGCAGCTTTTCTCGCTCCCCCGAGGACACCTTC.

The rearrangement joins TRBV5-1 to TRBJ2-3; TRBD1 agrees at 8 bases. The junction had 14 bases not matched to a gene; V was cut back by 4 bases and J by 4 bases. From germline, CDR1 is SGHRS and CDR2 YFSETQ. The CDR3 totals 17 residues. CDR3 in amino acids: CASSHWAGGYGADTQYF. CDR3 DNA: TGCGCCAGCAGCCACTGGGCAGGGGGCTATGGGGCAGATACGCAGTATTTT.

The rearrangement links TRBV4-1 to TRBJ1-1; TRBD1 might be the D (5 bases). V was cut by 1 base and J by 4 bases, with 7 bases left in between. The CDR3 runs to 13 residues. The germline V gene encodes CDR1 MGHRA and CDR2 YSYEKL. The CDR3 nucleotides are TGCGCCAGCAGCCAAGGAAGGGGCACTGAAGCTTTCTTT. Translation: CASSQGRGTEAFF.

This clone was counted a single time. The chain is built from TRBV5-8 and TRBJ1-5; D is possibly TRBD1 (6 bases). The V gene lost 2 bases and the J gene lost 4 bases, with 13 bases spanning the gap. Per germline, CDR1 SGHTS and CDR2 YDEGEE. CDR3 length equals 15 residues. The CDR3 sequence: CASSFSRDRNQPQHF. Written as DNA, the CDR3 is TGTGCCAGCAGCTTCAGCCGTGACAGGAATCAGCCCCAGCATTTT.

This clone was recorded once. J is TRBJ2-1 and V is TRBV29-1; the D gene is possibly TRBD1 (5 bases). CDR1 and CDR2 (germline): SQVTM, ANQGSEA. CDR3 length: 14 residues. Trimming took off 8 bases at V and 0 bases at J, with 14 bases between the two ends. The CDR3 is CSTNRQSSYNEQFF. CDR3 DNA: TGCAGCACCAACAGACAGAGCTCCTACAATGAGCAGTTCTTC.

The chain employs TRBV19 and TRBJ1-5; TRBD1 matches 8 bases. V trimming: 4 bases; J trimming: 5 bases; junction bases outside the gene matches: 4. CDR1 and CDR2 from the germline V gene are LNHDA and SQIVND (reference sequence). This CDR3 region has 14 residues. CDR3 sequence reads: CASSTGTGYQPQHF. The DNA for the CDR3 is TGTGCCAGTAGTACAGGGACAGGATATCAGCCCCAGCATTTT.

This sequence joins TRBV10-3 and TRBJ1-5; tentatively, D is TRBD1 (5 bases). This CDR3 has 15 amino acids. The germline CDR1 and CDR2 sequences are ENHRY and SYGVKD. The germline V and J ends were trimmed by 0 bases and 5 bases, with 11 bases remaining between them. The CDR3 loop is CAISESNQGYQPQHF. Written as DNA, the CDR3 is TGTGCCATCAGTGAGTCGAACCAGGGCTATCAGCCCCAGCATTTT.